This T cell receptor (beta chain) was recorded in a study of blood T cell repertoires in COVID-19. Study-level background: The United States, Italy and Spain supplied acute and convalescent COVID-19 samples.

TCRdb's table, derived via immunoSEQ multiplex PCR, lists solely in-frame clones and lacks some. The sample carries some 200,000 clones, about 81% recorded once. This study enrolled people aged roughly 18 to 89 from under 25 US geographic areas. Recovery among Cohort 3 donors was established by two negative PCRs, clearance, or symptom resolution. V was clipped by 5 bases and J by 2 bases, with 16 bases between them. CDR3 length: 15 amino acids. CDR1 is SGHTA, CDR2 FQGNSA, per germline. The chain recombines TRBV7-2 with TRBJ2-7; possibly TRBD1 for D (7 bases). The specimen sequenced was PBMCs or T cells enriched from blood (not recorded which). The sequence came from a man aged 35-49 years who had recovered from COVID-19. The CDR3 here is CASSPQGGIAYEQYF. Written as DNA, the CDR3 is TGTGCCAGCAGCCCCCAGGGGGGAATAGCCTACGAGCAGTACTTC.